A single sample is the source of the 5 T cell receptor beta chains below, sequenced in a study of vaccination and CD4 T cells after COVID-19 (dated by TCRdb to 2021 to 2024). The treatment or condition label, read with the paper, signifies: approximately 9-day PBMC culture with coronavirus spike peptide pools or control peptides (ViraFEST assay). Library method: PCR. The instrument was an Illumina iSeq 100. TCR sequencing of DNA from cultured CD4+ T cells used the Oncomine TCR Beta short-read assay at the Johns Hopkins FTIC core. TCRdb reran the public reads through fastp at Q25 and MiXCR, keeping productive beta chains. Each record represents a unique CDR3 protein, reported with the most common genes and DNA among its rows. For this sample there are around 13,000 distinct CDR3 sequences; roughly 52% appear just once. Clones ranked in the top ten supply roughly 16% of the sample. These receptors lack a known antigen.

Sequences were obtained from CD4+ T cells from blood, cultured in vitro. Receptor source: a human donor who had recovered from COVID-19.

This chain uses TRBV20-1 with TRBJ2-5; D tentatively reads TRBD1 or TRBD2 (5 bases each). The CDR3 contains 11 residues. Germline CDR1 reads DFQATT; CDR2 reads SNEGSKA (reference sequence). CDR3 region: CGGVRSETQYF. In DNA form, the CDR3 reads TGCGGGGGAGTTCGTTCAGAGACCCAGTACTTC.

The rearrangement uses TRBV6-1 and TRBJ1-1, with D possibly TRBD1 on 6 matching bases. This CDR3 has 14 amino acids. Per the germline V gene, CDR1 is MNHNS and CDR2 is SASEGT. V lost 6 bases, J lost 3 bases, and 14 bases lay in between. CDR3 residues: CASRFQGRDTEAFF. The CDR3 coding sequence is TGTGCCAGCAGATTTCAGGGGAGGGACACTGAAGCTTTCTTT.

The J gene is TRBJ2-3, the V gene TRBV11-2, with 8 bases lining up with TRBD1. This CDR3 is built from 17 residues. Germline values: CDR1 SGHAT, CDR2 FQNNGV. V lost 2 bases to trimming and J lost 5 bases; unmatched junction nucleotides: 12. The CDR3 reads CASSLFPQGALIDTQYF. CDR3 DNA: TGTGCCAGCAGCTTATTCCCCCAGGGGGCCCTAATAGATACGCAGTATTTT. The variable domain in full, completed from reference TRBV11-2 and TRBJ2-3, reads EAGVAQSPRYKIIEKRQSVAFWCNPISGHATLYWYQQILGQGPKLLIQFQNNGVVDDSQLPKDRFSAERLKGVDSTLKIQPAKLEDSAVYLCASSLFPQGALIDTQYFGPGTRLTVL.

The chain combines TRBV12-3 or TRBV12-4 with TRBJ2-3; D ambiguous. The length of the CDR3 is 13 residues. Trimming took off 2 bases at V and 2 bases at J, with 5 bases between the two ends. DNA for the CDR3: TGTGCCAGCAGTTTACAGTCCACAGATACGCAGTATTTT. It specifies CASSLQSTDTQYF.

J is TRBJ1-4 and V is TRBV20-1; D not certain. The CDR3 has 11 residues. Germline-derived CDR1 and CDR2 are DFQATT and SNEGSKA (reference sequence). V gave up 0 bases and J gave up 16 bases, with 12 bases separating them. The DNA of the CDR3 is TGCAGTGCTAGAGATGCAGCCGAGGGGTTTTTT. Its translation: CSARDAAEGFF.